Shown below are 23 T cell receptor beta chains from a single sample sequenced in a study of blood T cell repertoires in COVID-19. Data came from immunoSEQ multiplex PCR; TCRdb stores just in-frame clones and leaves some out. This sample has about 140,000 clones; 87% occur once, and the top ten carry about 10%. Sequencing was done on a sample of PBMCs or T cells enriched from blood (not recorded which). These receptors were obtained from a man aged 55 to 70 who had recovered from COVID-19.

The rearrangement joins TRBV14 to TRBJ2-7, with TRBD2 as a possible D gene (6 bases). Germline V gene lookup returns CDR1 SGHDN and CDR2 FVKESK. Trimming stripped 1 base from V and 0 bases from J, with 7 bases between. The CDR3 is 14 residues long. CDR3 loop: CASSQASASYEQYF. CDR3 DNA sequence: TGTGCCAGCAGCCAAGCTAGCGCCTCCTACGAGCAGTACTTC.

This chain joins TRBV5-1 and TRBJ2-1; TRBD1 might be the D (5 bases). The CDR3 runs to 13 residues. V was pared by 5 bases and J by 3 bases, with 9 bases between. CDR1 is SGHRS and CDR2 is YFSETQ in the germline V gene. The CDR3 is CASSSDIYNEQFF. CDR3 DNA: TGCGCCAGCAGTTCGGACATCTACAATGAGCAGTTCTTC.

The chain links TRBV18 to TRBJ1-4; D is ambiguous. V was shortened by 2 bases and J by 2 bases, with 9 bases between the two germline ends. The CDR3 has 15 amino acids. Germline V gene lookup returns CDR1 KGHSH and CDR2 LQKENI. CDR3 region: CASSPSTETNEKLFF. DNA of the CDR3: TGTGCCAGCTCACCAAGTACCGAGACTAATGAAAAACTGTTTTTT.

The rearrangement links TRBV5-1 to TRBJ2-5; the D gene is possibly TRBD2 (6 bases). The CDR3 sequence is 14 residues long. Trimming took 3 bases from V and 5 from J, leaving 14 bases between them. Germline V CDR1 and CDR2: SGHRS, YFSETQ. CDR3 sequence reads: CASSSAGTGETQYF. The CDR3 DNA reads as TGCGCCAGCAGCTCAGCGGGTACTGGGGAGACCCAGTACTTC.

In nucleotides, the CDR3 is TGTGCCAGCAGCTACGGGGTCGGGAACACTGAAGCTTTCTTT. This sequence encodes CASSYGVGNTEAFF. V and J are TRBV7-9 and TRBJ1-1; D is undetermined. V lost 4 bases, J lost 1 base, and 10 bases lay in between. This CDR3 spans 14 amino acids. Germline CDR1 reads SEHNR; CDR2 reads FQNEAQ (reference sequence).

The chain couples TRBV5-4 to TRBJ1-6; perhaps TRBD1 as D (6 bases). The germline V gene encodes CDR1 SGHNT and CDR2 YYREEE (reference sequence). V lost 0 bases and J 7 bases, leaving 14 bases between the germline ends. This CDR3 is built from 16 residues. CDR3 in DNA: TGTGCCAGCAGCTTGGTGCGGGGGGCAGTGAATTCACCCCTCCACTTT. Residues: CASSLVRGAVNSPLHF. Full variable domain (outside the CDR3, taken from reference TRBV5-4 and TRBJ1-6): ETGVTQSPTHLIKTRGQQVTLRCSSQSGHNTVSWYQQALGQGPQFIFQYYREEENGRGNFPPRFSGLQFPNYSSELNVNALELDDSALYLCASSLVRGAVNSPLHFGNGTRLTVT.

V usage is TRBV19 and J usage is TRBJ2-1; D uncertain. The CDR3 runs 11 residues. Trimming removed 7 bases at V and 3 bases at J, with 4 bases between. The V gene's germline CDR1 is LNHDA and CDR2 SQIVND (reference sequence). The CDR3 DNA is TGTGCCAGTAACTTCTACAATGAGCAGTTCTTC. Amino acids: CASNFYNEQFF.

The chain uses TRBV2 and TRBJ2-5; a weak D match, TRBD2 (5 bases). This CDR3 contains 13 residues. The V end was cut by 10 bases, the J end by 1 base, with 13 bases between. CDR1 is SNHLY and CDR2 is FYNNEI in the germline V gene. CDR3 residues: CAIRRGSQETQYF. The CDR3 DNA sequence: TGTGCCATCAGACGGGGTAGCCAAGAGACCCAGTACTTC.

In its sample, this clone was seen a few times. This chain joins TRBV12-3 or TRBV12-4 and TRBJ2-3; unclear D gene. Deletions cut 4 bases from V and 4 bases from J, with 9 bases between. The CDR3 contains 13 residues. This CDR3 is CASSWAYPDTQYF. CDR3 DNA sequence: TGTGCCAGCAGTTGGGCCTACCCAGATACGCAGTATTTT.

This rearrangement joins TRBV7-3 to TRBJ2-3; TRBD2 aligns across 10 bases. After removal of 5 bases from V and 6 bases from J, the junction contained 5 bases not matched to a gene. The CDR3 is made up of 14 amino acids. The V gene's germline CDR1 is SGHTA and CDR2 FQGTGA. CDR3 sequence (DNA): TGTGCCAGCAGCCCCGGACTAGCGGAGGATACGCAGTATTTT. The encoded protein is CASSPGLAEDTQYF.

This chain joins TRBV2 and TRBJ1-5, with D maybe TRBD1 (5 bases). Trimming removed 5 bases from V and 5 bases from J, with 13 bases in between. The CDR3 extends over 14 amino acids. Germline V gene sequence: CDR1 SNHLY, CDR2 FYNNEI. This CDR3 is CASSWLTGDQPQHF. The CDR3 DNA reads TGTGCCAGCAGTTGGTTAACAGGAGATCAGCCCCAGCATTTT.

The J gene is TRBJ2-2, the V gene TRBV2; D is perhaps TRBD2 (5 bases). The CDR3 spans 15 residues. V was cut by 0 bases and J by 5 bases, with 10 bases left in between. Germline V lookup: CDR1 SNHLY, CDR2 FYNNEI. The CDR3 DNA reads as TGTGCCAGCAGTGAAGCCTGGGAGACGACCGGGGAGCTGTTTTTT. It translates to CASSEAWETTGELFF.

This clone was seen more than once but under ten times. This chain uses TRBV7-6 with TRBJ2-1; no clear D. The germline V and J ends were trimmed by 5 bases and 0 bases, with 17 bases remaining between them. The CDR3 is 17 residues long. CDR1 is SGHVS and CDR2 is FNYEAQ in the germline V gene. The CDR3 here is CASSPAIQSSSYNEQFF. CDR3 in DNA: TGTGCCAGCAGCCCGGCCATACAGTCAAGCTCCTACAATGAGCAGTTCTTC.

The CDR3 protein is CASSVGSSMPETQYF. The CDR3 coding sequence is TGTGCCAGCAGCGTAGGGAGTAGTATGCCGGAGACCCAGTACTTC. The chain combines TRBV9 with TRBJ2-5; D is unclear. Germline V gives CDR1 SGDLS, CDR2 YYNGEE. V lost 0 bases to trimming and J lost 5 bases, with 14 bases between them. The CDR3 extends over 15 amino acids. The variable domain in full, completed from reference TRBV9 and TRBJ2-5, reads DSGVTQTPKHLITATGQRVTLRCSPRSGDLSVYWYQQSLDQGLQFLIQYYNGEERAKGNILERFSAQQFPDLHSELNLSSLELGDSALYFCASSVGSSMPETQYFGPGTRLLVL.

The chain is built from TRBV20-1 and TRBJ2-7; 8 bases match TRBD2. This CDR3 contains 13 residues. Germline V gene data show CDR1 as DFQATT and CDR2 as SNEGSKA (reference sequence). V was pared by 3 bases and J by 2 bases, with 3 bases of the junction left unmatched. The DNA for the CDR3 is TGCAGTGCTAGTTCAGCGGGAGCCTACGAGCAGTACTTC. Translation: CSASSAGAYEQYF.

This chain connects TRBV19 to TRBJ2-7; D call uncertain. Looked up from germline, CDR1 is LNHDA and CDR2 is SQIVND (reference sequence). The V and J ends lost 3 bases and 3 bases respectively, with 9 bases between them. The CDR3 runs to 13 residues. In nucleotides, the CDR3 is TGTGCCAGTAGTATCGAGATTGGCTACGAGCAGTACTTC. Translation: CASSIEIGYEQYF.

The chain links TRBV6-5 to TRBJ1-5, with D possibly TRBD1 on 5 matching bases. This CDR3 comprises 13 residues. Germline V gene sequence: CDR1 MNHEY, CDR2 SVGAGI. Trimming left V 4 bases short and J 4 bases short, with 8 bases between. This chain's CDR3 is CASSLGPNQPQHF. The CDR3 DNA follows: TGTGCCAGCAGTTTGGGGCCAAATCAGCCCCAGCATTTT.

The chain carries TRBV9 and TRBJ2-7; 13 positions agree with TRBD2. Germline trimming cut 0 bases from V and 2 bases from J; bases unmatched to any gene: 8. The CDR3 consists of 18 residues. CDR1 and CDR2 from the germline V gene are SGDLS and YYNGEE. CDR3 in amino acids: CASSVGLAGGIRPYEQYF. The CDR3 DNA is TGTGCCAGCAGCGTAGGACTAGCGGGAGGTATAAGACCCTACGAGCAGTACTTC. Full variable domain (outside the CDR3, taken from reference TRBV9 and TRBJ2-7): DSGVTQTPKHLITATGQRVTLRCSPRSGDLSVYWYQQSLDQGLQFLIQYYNGEERAKGNILERFSAQQFPDLHSELNLSSLELGDSALYFCASSVGLAGGIRPYEQYFGPGTRLTVT.

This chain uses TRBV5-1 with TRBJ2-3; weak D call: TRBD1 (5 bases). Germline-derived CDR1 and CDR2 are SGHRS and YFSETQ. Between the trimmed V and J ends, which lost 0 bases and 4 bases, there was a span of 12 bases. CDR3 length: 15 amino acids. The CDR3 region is CASSLGRDRADTQYF. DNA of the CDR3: TGCGCCAGCAGCTTGGGCAGGGATAGGGCAGATACGCAGTATTTT. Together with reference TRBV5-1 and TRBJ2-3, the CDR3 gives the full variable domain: KAGVTQTPRYLIKTRGQQVTLSCSPISGHRSVSWYQQTPGQGLQFLFEYFSETQRNKGNFPGRFSGRQFSNSRSEMNVSTLELGDSALYLCASSLGRDRADTQYFGPGTRLTVL.

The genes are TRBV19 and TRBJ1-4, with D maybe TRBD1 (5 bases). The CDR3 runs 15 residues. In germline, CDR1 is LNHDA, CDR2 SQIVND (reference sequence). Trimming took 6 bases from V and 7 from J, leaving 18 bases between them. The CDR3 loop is CASSRPGGGIEKLFF. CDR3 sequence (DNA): TGTGCCAGTAGCCGGCCCGGGGGAGGAATTGAAAAACTGTTTTTT.

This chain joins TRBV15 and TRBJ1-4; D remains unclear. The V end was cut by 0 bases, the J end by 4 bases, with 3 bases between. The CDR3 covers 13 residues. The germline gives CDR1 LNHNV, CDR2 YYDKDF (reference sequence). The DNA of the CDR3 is TGTGCCACCAGCAGAGATCTTAATGAAAAACTGTTTTTT. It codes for CATSRDLNEKLFF.

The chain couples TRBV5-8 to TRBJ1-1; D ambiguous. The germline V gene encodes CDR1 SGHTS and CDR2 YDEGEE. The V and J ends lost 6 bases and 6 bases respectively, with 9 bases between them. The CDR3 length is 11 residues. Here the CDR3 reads CASTYRSEAFF. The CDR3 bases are TGTGCCAGCACCTATCGGTCTGAAGCTTTCTTT.

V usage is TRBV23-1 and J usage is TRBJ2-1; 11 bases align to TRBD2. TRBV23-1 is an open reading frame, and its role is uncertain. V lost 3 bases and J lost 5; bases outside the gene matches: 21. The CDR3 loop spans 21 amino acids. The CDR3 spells CASSQPTAPGLAAWADNEQFF. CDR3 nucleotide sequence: TGCGCCAGCAGTCAGCCGACAGCTCCGGGACTAGCGGCCTGGGCCGACAATGAGCAGTTCTTC.